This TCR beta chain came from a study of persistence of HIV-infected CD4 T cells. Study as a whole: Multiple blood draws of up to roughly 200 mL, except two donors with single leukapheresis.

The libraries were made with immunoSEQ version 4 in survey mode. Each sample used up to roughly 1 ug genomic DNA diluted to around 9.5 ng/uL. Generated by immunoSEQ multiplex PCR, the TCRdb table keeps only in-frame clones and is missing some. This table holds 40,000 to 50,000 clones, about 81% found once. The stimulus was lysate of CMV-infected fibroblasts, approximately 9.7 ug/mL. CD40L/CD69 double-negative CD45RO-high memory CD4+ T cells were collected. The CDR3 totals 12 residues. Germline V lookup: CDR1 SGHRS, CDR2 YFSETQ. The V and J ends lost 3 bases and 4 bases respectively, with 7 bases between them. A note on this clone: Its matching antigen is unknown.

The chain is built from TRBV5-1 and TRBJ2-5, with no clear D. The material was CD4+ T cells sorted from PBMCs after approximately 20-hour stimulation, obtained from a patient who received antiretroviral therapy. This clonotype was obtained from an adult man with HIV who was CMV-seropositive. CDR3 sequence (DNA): TGCGCCAGCAGCTCAGAGCGAGAGACCCAGTACTTC. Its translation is CASSSERETQYF. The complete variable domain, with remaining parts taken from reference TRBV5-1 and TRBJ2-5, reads KAGVTQTPRYLIKTRGQQVTLSCSPISGHRSVSWYQQTPGQGLQFLFEYFSETQRNKGNFPGRFSGRQFSNSRSEMNVSTLELGDSALYLCASSSERETQYFGPGTRLLVL.